The sequence of this T cell receptor beta chain was determined in a study of T cell responses to AZD1222 COVID-19 vaccine. General observations from the study: Just a handful of AZD1222 recipients were seropositive at baseline. CD4 TCRs covered the whole spike, strongest at regions 160-218 and 743-854. Clonal diversity was possibly underestimated; the donors were predominantly white British and more often female.

The CDR3 loop spans 13 amino acids. The V gene lost 6 bases and the J gene lost 0 bases, with 7 bases spanning the gap. In germline, CDR1 is SGDLS, CDR2 YYNGEE. The repertoire was sequenced with immunoSEQ multiplex PCR; TCRdb's copy has only in-frame clones and lacks some. In the table there are roughly 100,000 clones, approximately 88% of which are singletons. Comments on this clone: Its antigen is undetermined.

The sample in question was peripheral blood, obtained on day 0 of AZD1222 vaccination. This clonotype originated in an adult in good health. This chain links TRBV9 with TRBJ1-3; D is unresolved. The CDR3 here is CASNEDSGNTIYF. For the CDR3, the DNA is TGTGCCAGCAACGAAGACTCTGGAAACACCATATATTTT.